This T cell receptor beta chain was found in a study of blood T cell repertoires in COVID-19 (dated by TCRdb to 2018 to 2020). About the study as a whole: Samples from collaborators originated in the United States, Italy and Spain and spanned both the acute and convalescent phases of COVID-19. The prospective study material was composed of cDNA or gDNA derived from T cells, B-cell-depleted T cells, or PBMCs. Deeply sampled blood TCRbeta repertoires from subjects exposed to, actively infected with, or recovered from COVID-19 were included in the dataset. A freely available public database, intended as a resource for researchers studying the immune response to SARS-CoV-2, is where the repertoires were released. Samples came from the ongoing ImmuneRACE study (first 160 participants) plus 1,254 subjects from 6 global collaborators. Nearly every sample came with metadata listing a de-identified subject ID, COVID-19 status, age in years and sex. HLA class I and class II types, where available, came from metadata supplied by the sample provider rather than from assay-based typing.

As to this clone: Its antigen has not been determined. No base quality information exists; no much larger clone differs at one position.

TCRbeta CDR3 regions were amplified from genomic DNA using the immunoSEQ Assay, a bias-controlled multiplex PCR. In the source study's methods: Within the assay, amplification of reference gene primers was used to estimate how many nucleated cells each sample contained. To quantify the absolute abundance of each unique TCRbeta CDR3 rearrangement, sequence reads were collapsed and filtered. For each sample, productive Simpson clonality was calculated by taking the square root of Simpson's diversity index across productive rearrangements. As stored in TCRdb, this immuneACCESS dataset retains in-frame rearrangements with V and J assigned. A fraction of the clones does not appear; measured against another copy, unresolved V genes explain less than half of the discrepancy, and the remainder lacks a known reason. That table furnishes V, J and clone size, whereas the DNA furnished D and trimming. Present in this sample are roughly 200,000 clones, 80% of which were seen just once. About 7% of the sample belongs to the ten largest clones.

Based on the germline V gene, the CDR1 and CDR2 sequences are KGHSH and LQKENI. V is pared back by 3 bases and J by 7 bases, with 16 bases lying between the germline termini. Counted from cysteine to phenylalanine, this CDR3 has 16 amino acids. CDR3 DNA only is kept here, 48 bases in frame from base 1. What the study reported, not specific to this receptor: The quantity of clinical and demographic metadata differed by source and by participant and was supplied without curation.

The collaborating institutions used their own protocols to collect whole blood in K2EDTA tubes. For TCRbeta analysis, collaborators shipped samples in one of three forms: frozen whole blood, isolated PBMCs, or DNA extracted from either of those sample types. This chain joins TRBV18 to TRBJ1-6; tentative D gene TRBD1, with 5 bases matching. Material for sequencing was peripheral blood. The receptor's source is a man in his sixties with acute or convalescent COVID-19. The DNA is TGTGCCAGCTCACCGAATGCAGCCCCAGGGAATTCACCCCTCCACTTT. Its translation is CASSPNAAPGNSPLHF.